A selection of T cell receptor beta chains follows, all from one sample in a study of beta chain features in type 1 diabetes. Profiling relied on immunoSEQ multiplex PCR, and the TCRdb table lists in-frame clones only, not all of them. This sample has around 300,000 clones; roughly 8% occur once, and the top ten carry over 0.8%. What was sequenced was central memory CD4+ T cells from blood. The source of these receptors is a woman between 18 and 29 years old in good health. Each CDR3 is given with its conserved first and last residue. The order of the fields is J gene, D gene, clone size, V gene, CDR3 DNA, CDR3 protein. A D gene is named only where the DNA matches it firmly. The size of a clone is reported for some rows only, either as once, few or many, or as a class for expanded clones.

>TRBJ2-1|TRBD1|once|TRBV5-4
TGTGCCAGCAGCCCCCGACAGGGGAGGAATGAGCAGTTCTTC
CASSPRQGRNEQFF
>TRBJ1-1|TRBD1|-|TRBV7-3
TGTGCCAGCAGCGACACAGGGGTTAGGACTGAAGCTTTCTTT
CASSDTGVRTEAFF
>TRBJ2-3|TRBD2|-|TRBV30
TGTGCCTTAAAACTAGCGGGAGTCACAGATACGCAGTATTTT
CALKLAGVTDTQYF
>TRBJ1-6|-|few|TRBV15
TGTGCCACCAGCACACAAGGGGCCTCACCCCTCCACTTT
CATSTQGASPLHF
>TRBJ1-1|-|many|TRBV2
TGTGCCAGCAGGACGGTCATGAACACTGAAGCTTTCTTT
CASRTVMNTEAFF
>TRBJ1-5|-|many|TRBV5-6
TGTGCCAGCAGCTTGTTGGACAGCTATCAGCCCCAGCATTTT
CASSLLDSYQPQHF
>TRBJ1-3|-|few|TRBV30
TGTGCCTGGAGTCTGGGTAGCTCTGGAAACACCATATATTTT
CAWSLGSSGNTIYF
>TRBJ1-1|-|few|TRBV18
TGTGCCAGCTCACCGTTGGCTCAGAACACTGAAGCTTTCTTT
CASSPLAQNTEAFF
>TRBJ2-7|-|-|TRBV2
TGTGCCAGCAGTAAGGCCGGCGTCTACGAGCAGTACTTC
CASSKAGVYEQYF
>TRBJ1-1|TRBD1|few|TRBV4-1
TGCGCCAGCTACCCTTTGTTGCGACAGGGGGCGAACACTGAAGCTTTCTTT
CASYPLLRQGANTEAFF
>TRBJ2-1|-|-|TRBV18
TGTGCCAGCTCACCAGCCGGGGGGCAATACAATGAGCAGTTCTTC
CASSPAGGQYNEQFF
>TRBJ1-2|TRBD1|medium-sized|TRBV28
TGTGCCAGCCGGCTGCAGGGGGCGTTCGGCTACACCTTC
CASRLQGAFGYTF
>TRBJ2-3|TRBD1|many|TRBV5-4
TGTGCCAGCAGTGTGACAGGACAGGCCGATACGCAGTATTTT
CASSVTGQADTQYF
>TRBJ2-5|TRBD2|-|TRBV5-4
TGTGCCAGCAGCTTTACTAGCGGGGGGCGCGGAGAGACCCAGTACTTC
CASSFTSGGRGETQYF
>TRBJ2-2|-|few|TRBV5-1
TGCGCCAGCAGCCAGCTGCCTGACACCGGGGAGCTGTTTTTT
CASSQLPDTGELFF
>TRBJ1-4|-|-|TRBV4-3
TGCGCCAGCAGCCAAGCAGCGAATGAAAAACTGTTTTTT
CASSQAANEKLFF
>TRBJ2-5|TRBD1|-|TRBV15
TGTGCCACCAGCAGGGACAGGGGCGGGACCCAGTACTTC
CATSRDRGGTQYF
>TRBJ2-1|-|-|TRBV7-9
TGTGCCAGCAGCTTTGGAACAACCCCCGAGCAGTTCTTC
CASSFGTTPEQFF
>TRBJ2-5|TRBD2|few|TRBV4-3
TGCGCCAGCAGCCTCGGCGGGGGGGCTAATGAGGGAGAGACCCAGTACTTC
CASSLGGGANEGETQYF
>TRBJ2-6|-|few|TRBV19
TGTGCCAGTAGTATCATGCCCACCTCTGGGGCCAACGTCCTGACTTTC
CASSIMPTSGANVLTF
>TRBJ2-7|TRBD2|few|TRBV5-6
TGTGCCAGCAGCGAAGCGGGAATCTCCTACGAGCAGTACTTC
CASSEAGISYEQYF
>TRBJ1-2|-|few|TRBV4-3
TGCGCCAGCAGCCAAGATGTGACAAGCCCCTATGGCTACACCTTC
CASSQDVTSPYGYTF
>TRBJ1-2|-|-|TRBV29-1
TGCAGCGTTGAAGGGGGATGGGGAGGATCGGATGGCTACACCTTC
CSVEGGWGGSDGYTF
>TRBJ1-1|-|-|TRBV7-2
TGTGCCAGCAGCTTCGCCGGGGATCTCACTGAAGCTTTCTTT
CASSFAGDLTEAFF
>TRBJ1-2|TRBD1|-|TRBV11-3
TGTGCCAGCAGCTTGGAGGGACGCAGGGGGGACTATGGCTACACCTTC
CASSLEGRRGDYGYTF
>TRBJ2-1|-|-|TRBV18
TGTGCCAGCTCACCGCAACAGGGAGAGTACAATGAGCAGTTCTTC
CASSPQQGEYNEQFF
>TRBJ1-1|TRBD1|few|TRBV7-9
TGTGCCAGCAGCCCTTGGGACAGGGGCCCGAGGAGCATGAACACTGAAGCTTTCTTT
CASSPWDRGPRSMNTEAFF
>TRBJ1-2|-|-|TRBV19
TGTGCCAGTAGTCCGCTTCGTGGGACAAAGGACTATGGCTACACCTTC
CASSPLRGTKDYGYTF
>TRBJ2-6|-|few|TRBV18
TGTGCCAGCTCACCGGGGCTTGGGGCCAACGTCCTGACTTTC
CASSPGLGANVLTF
>TRBJ1-3|TRBD1|many|TRBV6-6
TGTGCCAGCAGGGGGACAGGGGCACACTCTGGAAACACCATATATTTT
CASRGTGAHSGNTIYF
>TRBJ2-3|TRBD2|-|TRBV5-1
TGCGCCAGCAGCACAGGACTAGCGGGGAGCACAGATACGCAGTATTTT
CASSTGLAGSTDTQYF
>TRBJ2-5|TRBD1|few|TRBV7-3
TGTGCCAGCAGCTTAATAGGGACAGGGGAGGGAAAGACCCAGTACTTC
CASSLIGTGEGKTQYF
>TRBJ1-4|TRBD1|few|TRBV6-6
TGTGCCAGCAGTACTACAGGGGCGACTAATGAAAAACTGTTTTTT
CASSTTGATNEKLFF
>TRBJ2-6|-|-|TRBV6-1
TGTGCCAGCTACGTCAGGTCTGGGGCCAACGTCCTGACTTTC
CASYVRSGANVLTF
>TRBJ1-5|TRBD1|few|TRBV19
TGTGCCAGTAGTCGAAGGGGGACAGTCAATCAGCCCCAGCATTTT
CASSRRGTVNQPQHF
>TRBJ1-2|-|few|TRBV4-3
TGCGCCAGCAGCCAAAGCATCAAGGACCATGGCTACACCTTC
CASSQSIKDHGYTF
>TRBJ2-3|-|-|TRBV5-1
TGCGCCAGCAGGACGGGGCCTAGCACAGATACGCAGTATTTT
CASRTGPSTDTQYF
>TRBJ2-4|-|few|TRBV28
TGTGCCAGCAGTTTGCTCGCCCCTATTCAGTACTTC
CASSLLAPIQYF
>TRBJ1-4|-|many|TRBV28
TGTGCCAGCAAAAAACACGGCCAAGGTATCGAAAAACTGTTTTTT
CASKKHGQGIEKLFF